The next 5 T cell receptor beta chains were all read from a single sample in a study of T cell responses to AZD1222 COVID-19 vaccine. The protocol was immunoSEQ multiplex PCR, while the TCRdb copy is restricted to in-frame clones and leaves out a portion. The table shows about 66,000 clones, with about 83% occurring only once. The sample in question was peripheral blood, obtained 28 days after the second AZD1222 dose. The receptors stem from an adult who received the AZD1222 COVID-19 vaccine.

On this clone: An end of the junction differs from the germline gene, which may be a read error. The gene calls are TRBV24-1 and TRBJ1-5; the D is unclear. The CDR3 consists of 12 residues. From germline, CDR1 is KGHDR and CDR2 SFDVKD. The DNA of the CDR3 is TGTGCCACCAGTGATAGCGATCAGCCCCAGCATTTT. It is translated as CATSDSDQPQHF.

V is TRBV3-1 (or the pseudogene TRBV3-2) and J is TRBJ2-7; D remains ambiguous. V was shortened by 0 bases and J by 1 base, with 7 bases between the two germline ends. CDR1 is LGHDT, CDR2 YNNKEL, per germline (reference sequence). This CDR3 comprises 14 residues. CDR3 in amino acids: CASSQDPGSYEQYF. Written as DNA, the CDR3 is TGTGCCAGCAGCCAAGATCCAGGTTCCTACGAGCAGTACTTC.

Worth noting for this clone: The same CDR3 arises from other DNA sequences in this sample as well. The CDR3 spells CASSIGPNTEAFF. The CDR3 bases are TGTGCCAGTAGTATAGGACCAAACACTGAAGCTTTCTTT. This chain joins TRBV19 and TRBJ1-1; D remains ambiguous. The ends were cut back, 1 base at V and 2 bases at J, with 5 bases in the middle. Germline-derived CDR1 and CDR2 are LNHDA and SQIVND (reference sequence). CDR3 length: 13 amino acids.

This rearrangement joins TRBV6-5 to TRBJ1-1; tentative D call: TRBD1 (6 bases). Trimming removed 8 bases from V and 3 bases from J, with 13 bases in between. The CDR3 runs to 13 residues. Germline CDR1 MNHEY, CDR2 SVGAGI. The CDR3 region is CASCRGLYTEAFF. As DNA, the CDR3 is TGTGCCAGCTGCAGGGGTTTGTACACTGAAGCTTTCTTT.

The chain joins TRBV7-9 to TRBJ1-2; D uncertain. V was shortened by 1 base and J by 4 bases, with 4 bases between the two germline ends. Germline CDR1 reads SEHNR; CDR2 reads FQNEAQ (reference sequence). The length of the CDR3 is 12 residues. The CDR3 here is CASSLDSYGYTF. The CDR3, as DNA: TGTGCCAGCAGCTTAGACAGCTATGGCTACACCTTC.